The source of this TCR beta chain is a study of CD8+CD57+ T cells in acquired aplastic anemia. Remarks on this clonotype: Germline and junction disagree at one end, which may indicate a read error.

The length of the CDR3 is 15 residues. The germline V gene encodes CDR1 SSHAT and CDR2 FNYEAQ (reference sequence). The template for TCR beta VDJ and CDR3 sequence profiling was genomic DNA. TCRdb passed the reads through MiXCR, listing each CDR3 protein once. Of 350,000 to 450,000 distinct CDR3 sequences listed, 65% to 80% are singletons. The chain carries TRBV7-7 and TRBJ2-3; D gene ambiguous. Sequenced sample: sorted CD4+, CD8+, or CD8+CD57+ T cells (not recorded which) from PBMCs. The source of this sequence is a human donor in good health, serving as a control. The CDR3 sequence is CASSSPFTPRDNEYF. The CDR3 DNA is TGTGCTAGCAGCTCACCGTTCACACCGAGAGATAACGAGTATTTT.